This entry lists 17 T cell receptor beta chains sequenced from one sample in a study of T cells in Graves' hyperthyroidism and ophthalmopathy. RNA transcripts gave rise to amplified TCR beta CDR3 regions. Primed by the HTBI set, a first-round RT-PCR was run on the TCR CDR3. TCRdb ran MiXCR on the multiplex PCR reads and lists one entry per CDR3 protein. The sample holds approximately 700,000 distinct CDR3 sequences, less than 20% seen once. Sequencing was performed on blood. The source of these receptors is a man aged 18 to 30 with Graves' hyperthyroidism.

This clonotype was recorded a few times. This rearrangement joins TRBV4-3 to TRBJ2-7, with 9 bases identical to TRBD2. J was trimmed by 3 bases and V by 2 bases; bases with no gene match: 2. The CDR3 length is 14 residues. Germline CDR1 reads LGHNA; CDR2 reads YSLEER. CDR3 in amino acids: CASSQFSGSYEQYF. The CDR3 coding sequence is TGCGCCAGCAGCCAATTTAGCGGGAGCTACGAGCAGTACTTC.

This clonotype was detected only a few times. The gene calls are TRBV3-1 and TRBJ2-1; 7 nucleotides agree with TRBD2. Trimming removed 8 bases from V and 6 bases from J; junction bases left unmatched: 1. Germline V gene lookup returns CDR1 LGHDT and CDR2 YNNKEL (reference sequence). The CDR3 runs 11 residues. CDR3: CASRGSNEQFF. DNA for the CDR3: TGTGCCAGCCGCGGGAGCAATGAGCAGTTCTTC.

The table lists this clonotype with a few counts. V gene TRBV6-1 combines with J gene TRBJ1-4, with TRBD1 identical over 7 bases. With 6 bases clipped from V and 7 bases from J, the junction kept 8 bases outside the gene matches. CDR3 size: 14 residues. Germline assignment: CDR1 MNHNS and CDR2 SASEGT. The CDR3 coding sequence is TGTGCCAGCAGACTGACAGGGATAAGTGAAAAACTGTTTTTT. Translating gives CASRLTGISEKLFF.

This clonotype appeared many times. This chain joins TRBV11-2 and TRBJ2-7; possible D gene TRBD1, 5 bases. From germline, CDR1 is SGHAT and CDR2 FQNNGV. This CDR3 is built from 15 residues. V shed 3 bases and J shed 2 bases, with 14 bases lying between them. The CDR3 sequence is CASSLGQLFTYEQYF. For the CDR3, the DNA is TGTGCCAGCAGCTTGGGGCAGCTATTCACCTACGAGCAGTACTTC.

The chain joins TRBV14 to TRBJ2-1; D not certain. The CDR3 length is 12 residues. Deletions cut 0 bases from V and 14 bases from J, with 11 bases between. Germline assignment: CDR1 SGHDN and CDR2 FVKESK. The CDR3 reads CASSQDTPLKFF. The CDR3 nucleotides read TGTGCCAGCAGCCAAGATACCCCGTTGAAGTTCTTC.

This clonotype was detected only a few times. The genes are TRBV10-2 and TRBJ2-3; D might be TRBD2 (6 bases). CDR3 length: 15 amino acids. Trimming stripped 3 bases from V and 2 bases from J, with 12 bases between. The germline V gene encodes CDR1 WSHSY and CDR2 SAAADI. The CDR3 spells CASSDQEGHTDTQYF. The CDR3 DNA follows: TGCGCCAGCAGTGATCAGGAGGGCCACACAGATACGCAGTATTTT.

To note about this clonotype: A read error may be the cause here, since a much bigger clone is one base away. V gene TRBV7-2 combines with J gene TRBJ2-5; D is unresolved. Germline CDR1 reads SGHTA; CDR2 reads FQGNSA. The CDR3 runs 11 residues. V dropped 6 bases and J dropped 2 bases, with 4 bases sitting between them. The CDR3 loop is CASRRQETQYF. The CDR3 coding sequence is TGTGCCAGCAGGCGACAAGAGACCCAGTACTTC.

The J gene is TRBJ2-7, the V gene TRBV27, with a weak D call TRBD2 (6 bases). The V gene's germline CDR1 is MNHEY and CDR2 SMNVEV (reference sequence). This CDR3 is built from 14 residues. Trimming removed 2 bases at V and 5 bases at J, with 13 bases between. CDR3 in amino acids: CASSLAGTGNEQYF. The CDR3 nucleotides are TGTGCCAGCAGTTTAGCGGGGACGGGGAACGAGCAGTACTTC.

The chain couples TRBV3-1 to TRBJ2-1; 7 bases are shared with TRBD2. The CDR3 length is 16 residues. J gave up 1 base and V 0 bases, and 3 bases lay outside the gene matches. Germline-derived CDR1 and CDR2 are LGHDT and YNNKEL (reference sequence). The CDR3 loop is CASSQDAGGSYNEQFF. The CDR3 DNA reads TGTGCCAGCAGCCAAGATGCCGGGGGGTCCTACAATGAGCAGTTCTTC.

This clonotype has more than one count but fewer than ten. DNA for the CDR3: TGCAGTGCTAACCCGTCATCGGGAGTAACAGATACGCAGTATTTT. This encodes CSANPSSGVTDTQYF. The chain joins TRBV20-1 to TRBJ2-3; D possibly corresponds to TRBD2 (6 bases). The CDR3 sequence is 15 residues long. The germline V and J ends were trimmed by 4 bases and 3 bases, with 17 bases remaining between them. The V gene's germline CDR1 is DFQATT and CDR2 SNEGSKA (reference sequence).

The rearrangement joins TRBV7-9 to TRBJ2-3; TRBD2 agrees at 10 bases. Per the germline V gene, CDR1 is SEHNR and CDR2 is FQNEAQ (reference sequence). CDR3 length: 14 amino acids. The J segment lost 2 bases and the V segment lost 7 bases, leaving 3 bases of the junction unmatched. The CDR3 sequence: CASTGLAITDTQYF. The CDR3 DNA is TGTGCCAGCACGGGACTAGCGATCACAGATACGCAGTATTTT.

Only a few counts were recorded for this clonotype. This chain uses TRBV6-1 with TRBJ1-6; TRBD1 might be the D (5 bases). The CDR3 extends over 16 amino acids. Trimming took off 1 base at V and 0 bases at J, with 7 bases between the two ends. Germline V gene sequence: CDR1 MNHNS, CDR2 SASEGT. CDR3 in amino acids: CASSEVGVSYNSPLHF. The CDR3 DNA reads TGTGCCAGCAGTGAAGTGGGGGTCTCCTATAATTCACCCCTCCACTTT.

The sample holds a few counts of this clonotype. The genes are TRBV5-1 and TRBJ2-2; D might be TRBD1 or TRBD2, each matching 5 bases. From germline, CDR1 is SGHRS and CDR2 YFSETQ. There are 15 residues in the CDR3. V shed 4 bases and J shed 4 bases, with 14 bases lying between them. The CDR3: CASSPGTVLTGELFF. The CDR3 DNA reads TGCGCCAGCAGCCCCGGGACCGTTCTCACCGGGGAGCTGTTTTTT.

This clonotype was seen only a few times. The chain employs TRBV2 and TRBJ1-5; D possibly corresponds to TRBD1 (6 bases). The length of the CDR3 is 15 residues. V was pared by 5 bases and J by 4 bases, with 15 bases between. Germline V gene data show CDR1 as SNHLY and CDR2 as FYNNEI. The CDR3 DNA sequence: TGTGCCAGCAGTTCCGAGGGGGGGCCAAATCAGCCCCAGCATTTT. Its translation: CASSSEGGPNQPQHF.

This clonotype appeared once. Possible read error: a much larger clone is one base away. J is TRBJ2-7 and V is TRBV20-1, with 7 bases matching TRBD1. V gave up 7 bases and J gave up 6 bases; unmatched junction bases: 12. The CDR3 spans 13 residues. Per the germline V gene, CDR1 is DFQATT and CDR2 is SNEGSKA (reference sequence). The CDR3 DNA follows: TGCAGTGTTAACCGGGACAGCTTGGGCGAGCAGTACTTC. The encoded protein is CSVNRDSLGEQYF.

CDR3 in DNA: TGTGCCAGCAGCCCCAAAGGGGCCGATCAGCCCCAGCATTTT. Translated, it gives CASSPKGADQPQHF. The chain couples TRBV5-5 to TRBJ1-5; maybe TRBD1 (5 bases). With 4 bases removed from V and 5 bases from J, the gap between germline ends came to 13 bases. The CDR3 has 14 residues. Germline lookup yields CDR1 SGHKS and CDR2 YYEKEE (reference sequence). Filled out from reference TRBV5-5 and TRBJ1-5, the complete variable domain reads DAGVTQSPTHLIKTRGQQVTLRCSPISGHKSVSWYQQVLGQGPQFIFQYYEKEERGRGNFPDRFSARQFPNYSSELNVNALLLGDSALYLCASSPKGADQPQHFGDGTRLSIL.

The chain links TRBV18 to TRBJ2-1; D not resolved. This CDR3 is 13 amino acids long. The germline CDR1 and CDR2 sequences are KGHSH and LQKENI. Trimming removed 2 bases at V and 9 bases at J, with 11 bases between. DNA of the CDR3: TGTGCCAGCTCACCAGTACTAAATGGTGAGCAGTTCTTC. This encodes CASSPVLNGEQFF.